The present TCR beta chain was sequenced within a study of control samples from healthy donors and cancer patients. Method: immunoSEQ multiplex PCR; TCRdb's copy keeps in-frame clones and lacks some. The data show about 85,000 clones, with roughly 89% seen just once and 7.5% to 8% held by the top ten. Trimming left V 1 base short and J 3 bases short, with 12 bases between. The CDR3 runs to 15 residues. The germline V gene has CDR1 MGHRA and CDR2 YSYEKL. The source material was blood. The sequence derives from a woman aged 60 to 75 in good health. The V and J genes are TRBV4-1 and TRBJ2-5; D not certain. The CDR3, as DNA: TGCGCCAGCAGCCAAGTAGGCAGGTCTGAAGAGACCCAGTACTTC. Protein sequence: CASSQVGRSEETQYF.